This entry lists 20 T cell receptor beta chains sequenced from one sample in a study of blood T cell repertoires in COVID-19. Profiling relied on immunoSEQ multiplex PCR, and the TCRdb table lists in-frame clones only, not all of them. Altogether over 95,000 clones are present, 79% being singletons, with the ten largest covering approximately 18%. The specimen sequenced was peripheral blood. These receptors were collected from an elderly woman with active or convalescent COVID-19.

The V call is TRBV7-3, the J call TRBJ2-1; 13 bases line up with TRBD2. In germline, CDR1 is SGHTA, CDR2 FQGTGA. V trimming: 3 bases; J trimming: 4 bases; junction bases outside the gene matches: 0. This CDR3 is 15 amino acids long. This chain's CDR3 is CASSLGLAGYNEQFF. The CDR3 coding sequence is TGTGCCAGCAGCTTGGGACTAGCGGGGTACAATGAGCAGTTCTTC.

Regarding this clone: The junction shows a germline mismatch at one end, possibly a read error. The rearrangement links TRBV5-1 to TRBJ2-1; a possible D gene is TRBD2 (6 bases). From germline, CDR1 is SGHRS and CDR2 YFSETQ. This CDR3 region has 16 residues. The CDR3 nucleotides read TGTGCCAGCAGCTTTTATGCGGGGAGCTCCTACAATGAGCAGTTCTTC. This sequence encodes CASSFYAGSSYNEQFF.

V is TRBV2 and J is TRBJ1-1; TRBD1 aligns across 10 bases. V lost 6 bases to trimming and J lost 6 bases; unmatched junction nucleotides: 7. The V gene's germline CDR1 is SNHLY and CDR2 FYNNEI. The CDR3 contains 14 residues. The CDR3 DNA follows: TGTGCCAGCAGCCGACAGGGGGCGGTCGCTGAAGCTTTCTTT. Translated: CASSRQGAVAEAFF.

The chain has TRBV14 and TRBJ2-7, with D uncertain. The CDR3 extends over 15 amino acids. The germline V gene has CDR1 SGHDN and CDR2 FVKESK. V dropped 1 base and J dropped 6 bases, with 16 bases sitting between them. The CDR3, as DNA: TGTGCCAGCAGCCAAGGGGCCCACCCCACCGGCGAGCAGTACTTC. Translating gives CASSQGAHPTGEQYF.

CDR3 sequence: CASSIEETQYF. The CDR3 DNA sequence: TGTGCCAGCAGTATCGAAGAGACCCAGTACTTC. The chain carries TRBV2 and TRBJ2-5; D gene uncertain. The CDR3 has 11 residues. CDR1 SNHLY and CDR2 FYNNEI come from the germline V gene. Trimming shortened V by 5 bases and J by 3 bases, and 4 bases separated the two germline ends. Supplemented by reference TRBV2 and TRBJ2-5, the full variable domain reads EPEVTQTPSHQVTQMGQEVILRCVPISNHLYFYWYRQILGQKVEFLVSFYNNEISEKSEIFDDQFSVERPDGSNFTLKIRSTKLEDSAMYFCASSIEETQYFGPGTRLLVL.

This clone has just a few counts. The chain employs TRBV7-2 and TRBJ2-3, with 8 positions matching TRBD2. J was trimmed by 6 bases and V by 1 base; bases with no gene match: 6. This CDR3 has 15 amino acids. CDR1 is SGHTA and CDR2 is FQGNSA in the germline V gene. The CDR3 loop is CASSLGGRPGDTQYF. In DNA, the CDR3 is TGTGCCAGCAGCTTAGGCGGGAGGCCCGGGGATACGCAGTATTTT.

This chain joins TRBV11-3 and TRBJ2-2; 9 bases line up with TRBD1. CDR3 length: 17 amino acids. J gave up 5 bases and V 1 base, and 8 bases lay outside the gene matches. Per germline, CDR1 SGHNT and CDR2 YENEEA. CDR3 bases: TGTGCCAGCAGCTTAGGCCCGACAGGGGGTCGAACCGGGGAGCTGTTTTTT. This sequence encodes CASSLGPTGGRTGELFF.

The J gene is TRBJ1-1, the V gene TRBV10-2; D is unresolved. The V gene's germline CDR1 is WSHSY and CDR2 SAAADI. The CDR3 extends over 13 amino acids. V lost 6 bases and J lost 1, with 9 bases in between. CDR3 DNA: TGCGCCAGCAGGGCAGGCTCGAACACTGAAGCTTTCTTT. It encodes CASRAGSNTEAFF.

The CDR3: CASSRQQTGYTF. DNA of the CDR3: TGTGCCAGCAGCCGTCAACAGACGGGCTACACCTTC. The V gene is TRBV5-6, the J gene TRBJ1-2; the D is unclear. V lost 4 bases and J 8 bases, leaving 12 bases between the germline ends. This CDR3 has 12 amino acids. Germline V gene sequence: CDR1 SGHDT, CDR2 YYEEEE.

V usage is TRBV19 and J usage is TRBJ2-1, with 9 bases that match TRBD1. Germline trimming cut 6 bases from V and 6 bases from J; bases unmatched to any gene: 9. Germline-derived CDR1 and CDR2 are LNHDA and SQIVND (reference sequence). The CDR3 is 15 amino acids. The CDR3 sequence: CASSRGTGFSNEQFF. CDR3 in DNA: TGTGCCAGTAGCCGCGGGACAGGGTTTTCCAATGAGCAGTTCTTC.

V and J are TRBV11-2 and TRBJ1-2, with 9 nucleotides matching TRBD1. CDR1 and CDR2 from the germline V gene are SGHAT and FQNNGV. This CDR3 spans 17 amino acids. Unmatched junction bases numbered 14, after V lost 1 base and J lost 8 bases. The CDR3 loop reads CASSLVGTGIGARGYTF. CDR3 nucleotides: TGTGCCAGCAGCTTAGTTGGGACAGGGATCGGTGCTCGGGGCTACACCTTC. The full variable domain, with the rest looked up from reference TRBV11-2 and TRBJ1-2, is EAGVAQSPRYKIIEKRQSVAFWCNPISGHATLYWYQQILGQGPKLLIQFQNNGVVDDSQLPKDRFSAERLKGVDSTLKIQPAKLEDSAVYLCASSLVGTGIGARGYTFGSGTRLTVV.

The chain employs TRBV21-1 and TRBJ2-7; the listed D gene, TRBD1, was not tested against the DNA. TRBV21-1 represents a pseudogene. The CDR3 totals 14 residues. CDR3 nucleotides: TGTGCCAGCAGCAAACAGGACAGGCCCTACGAGCAGTACTTC. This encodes CASSKQDRPYEQYF.

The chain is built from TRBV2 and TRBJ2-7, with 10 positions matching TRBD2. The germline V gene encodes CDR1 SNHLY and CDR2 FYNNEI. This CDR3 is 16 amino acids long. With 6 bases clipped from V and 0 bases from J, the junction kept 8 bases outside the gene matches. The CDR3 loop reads CASSFPTSGPSYEQYF. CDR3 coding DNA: TGTGCCAGCAGCTTCCCGACTAGCGGGCCCTCCTACGAGCAGTACTTC.

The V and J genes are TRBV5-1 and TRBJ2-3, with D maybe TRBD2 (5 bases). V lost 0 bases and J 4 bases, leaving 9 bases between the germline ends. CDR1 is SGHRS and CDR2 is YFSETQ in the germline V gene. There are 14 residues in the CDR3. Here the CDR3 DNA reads TGCGCCAGCAGCTTGGATACGCGGGCAGATACGCAGTATTTT. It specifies CASSLDTRADTQYF.

The CDR3 DNA is TGTGCCAGCAGCGGGGGACTAGCGGGACCCAAAAACATTCAGTACTTC. Its protein product is CASSGGLAGPKNIQYF. This chain connects TRBV9 to TRBJ2-4; 13 positions match TRBD2. The trim removed 3 bases at V and 2 bases at J, leaving 2 bases unmatched. This CDR3 has 16 residues. Germline V gene data show CDR1 as SGDLS and CDR2 as YYNGEE.

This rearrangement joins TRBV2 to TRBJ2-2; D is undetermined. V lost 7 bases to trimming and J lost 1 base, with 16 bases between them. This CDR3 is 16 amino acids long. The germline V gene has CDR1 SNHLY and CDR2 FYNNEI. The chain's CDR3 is CASTLYAARNTGELFF. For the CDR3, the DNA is TGTGCCAGCACCCTCTACGCGGCTAGGAACACCGGGGAGCTGTTTTTT.

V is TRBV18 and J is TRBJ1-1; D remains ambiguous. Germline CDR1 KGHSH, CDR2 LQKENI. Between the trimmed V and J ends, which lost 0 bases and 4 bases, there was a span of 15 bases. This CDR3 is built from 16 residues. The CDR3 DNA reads TGTGCCAGCTCACCACCCCCTCCGAACGGAGGCACTGAAGCTTTCTTT. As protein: CASSPPPPNGGTEAFF.

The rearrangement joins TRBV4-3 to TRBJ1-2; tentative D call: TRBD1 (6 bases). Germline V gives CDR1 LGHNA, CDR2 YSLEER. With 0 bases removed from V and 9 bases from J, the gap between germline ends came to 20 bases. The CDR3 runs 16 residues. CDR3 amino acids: CASSQEGLSTGPRYTF. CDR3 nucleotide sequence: TGCGCCAGCAGCCAAGAGGGCCTTTCGACAGGTCCCCGCTACACCTTC.

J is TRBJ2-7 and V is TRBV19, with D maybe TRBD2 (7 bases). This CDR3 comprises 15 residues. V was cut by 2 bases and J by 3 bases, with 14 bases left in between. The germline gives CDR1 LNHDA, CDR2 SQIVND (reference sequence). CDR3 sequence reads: CASSISPGGLYEQYF. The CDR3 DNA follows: TGTGCCAGTAGTATAAGCCCCGGGGGGCTCTACGAGCAGTACTTC.

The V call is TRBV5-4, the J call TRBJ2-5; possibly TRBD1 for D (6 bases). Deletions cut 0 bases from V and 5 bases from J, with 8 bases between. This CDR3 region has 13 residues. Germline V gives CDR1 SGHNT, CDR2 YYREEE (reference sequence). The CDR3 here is CASSLEQGETQYF. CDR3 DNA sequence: TGTGCCAGCAGCTTGGAGCAGGGGGAGACCCAGTACTTC.